Sequencing of this TCR beta chain was carried out in a study of blood T cells in healthy people across ages. Trimming shortened V by 0 bases and J by 6 bases, and 15 bases separated the two germline ends. This CDR3 is built from 15 residues. Germline V lookup: CDR1 DFQATT, CDR2 SNEGSKA (reference sequence). This clonotype was seen a few times. PCR was performed a second time for about 7 to 12 cycles using a sample-barcoded 5' primer and a J-beta primer mix. With 12 random nucleotides, a template-switch adaptor tagged each individual cDNA molecule. TCRdb re-analysed the 5' RACE reads in MiXCR, keeping a single row per CDR3 protein. The profile shows 950,000 to 1,200,000 distinct CDR3 sequences, 35% to 40% of them singletons.

The TCR originated in a man between 18 and 29 years old in good health. The V call is TRBV20-1, the J call TRBJ2-1; perhaps TRBD2 as D (5 bases). The sequencing input was blood. CDR3 protein: CSARDLGLPVNEQFF. The CDR3 DNA sequence: TGCAGTGCTAGAGATCTCGGACTTCCTGTCAATGAGCAGTTCTTC.